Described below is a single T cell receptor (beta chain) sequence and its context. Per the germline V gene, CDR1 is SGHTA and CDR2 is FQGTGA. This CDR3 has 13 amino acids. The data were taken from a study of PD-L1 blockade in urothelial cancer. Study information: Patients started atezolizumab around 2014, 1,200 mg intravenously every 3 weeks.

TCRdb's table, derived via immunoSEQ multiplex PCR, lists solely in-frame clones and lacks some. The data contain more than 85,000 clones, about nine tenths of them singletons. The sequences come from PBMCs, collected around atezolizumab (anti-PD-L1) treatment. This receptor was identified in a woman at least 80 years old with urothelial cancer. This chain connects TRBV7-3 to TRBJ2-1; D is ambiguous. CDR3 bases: TGTAACCTGGCCGGTGGGCGTTACAATGAGCAGTTCTTC. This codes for CNLAGGRYNEQFF. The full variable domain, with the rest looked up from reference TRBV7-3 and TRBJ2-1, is GAGVSQTPSNKVTEKGKYVELRCDPISGHTALYWYRQSLGQGPEFLIYFQGTGAADDSGLPNDRFFAVRPEGSVSTLKIQRTERGDSAVYLCNLAGGRYNEQFFGPGTRLTVL.